This T cell receptor beta chain was recorded in a study of PD-1 blockade in classical Hodgkin lymphoma. Comments on this clone: The antigen remains undetermined.

Every patient was affected by relapse after autologous stem cell transplantation, while exposure to brentuximab vedotin was not uniform. General observations from the study: Exclusion removed patients who began nivolumab under 1 year after ASCT. Causes of the repertoire differences remain undefined, possibly disease activity or prior therapy. In CD4+ cells, TCR diversity went up significantly by C4D1, but in CD8+ cells it did not.

TCRdb's copy holds only in-frame clones and misses some; the assay was immunoSEQ multiplex PCR. The repertoire includes 45,000 to 50,000 clones, roughly 75% of them detected once, and roughly 22% sits in the top ten. In germline, CDR1 is LNHDA, CDR2 SQIVND (reference sequence). The trim removed 3 bases at V and 6 bases at J, leaving 6 bases unmatched. This CDR3 is built from 15 residues. The clonotype comes from a human donor with classical Hodgkin lymphoma. This chain links TRBV19 with TRBJ2-3, with 10 bases that match TRBD2. The sample here was peripheral blood mononuclear cells (PBMCs), taken before the second cycle of nivolumab. The CDR3 loop reads CASSIGLAGVDTQYF. As DNA, the CDR3 is TGTGCCAGTAGTATTGGCCTAGCGGGAGTGGATACGCAGTATTTT.